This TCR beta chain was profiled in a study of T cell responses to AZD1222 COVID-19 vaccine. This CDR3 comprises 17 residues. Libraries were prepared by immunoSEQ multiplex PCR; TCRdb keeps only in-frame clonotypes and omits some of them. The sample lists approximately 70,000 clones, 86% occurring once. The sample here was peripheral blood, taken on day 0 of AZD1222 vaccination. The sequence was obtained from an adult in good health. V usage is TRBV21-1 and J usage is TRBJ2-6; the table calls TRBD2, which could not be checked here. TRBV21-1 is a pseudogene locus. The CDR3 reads CASSKSMGGLGANVLTF. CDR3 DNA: TGTGCCAGCAGCAAAAGTATGGGGGGGCTCGGGGCCAACGTCCTGACTTTC.